These 25 T cell receptor beta chains originate from one sample sequenced in a study of CD8+ T cells in alopecia areata. Extracted RNA was reverse transcribed, and the resulting cDNA served as sequencing template. Sequencing was performed with immunoSEQ multiplex PCR; in TCRdb, only in-frame clones are kept and a portion is missing. Here the sample spans around 50,000 clones, around 96% being singletons. Sequenced material: CD8+ T cells sorted from blood, taken at week 0. The origin of the receptors is a human donor with alopecia areata.

The genes are TRBV4-3 and TRBJ2-3; 13 nucleotides align to TRBD2. The germline gives CDR1 LGHNA, CDR2 YSLEER. There are 16 residues in the CDR3. J was trimmed by 11 bases and V by 0 bases; bases with no gene match: 8. The CDR3, as DNA: TGCGCCAGCAGCCAAGATACTAGCGGGGGGGGCTTGAGGCAGTATTTT. Encoded protein: CASSQDTSGGGLRQYF.

This clone occurred once. The rearrangement links TRBV27 to TRBJ2-4, with TRBD2 matching over 7 bases. Germline V lookup: CDR1 MNHEY, CDR2 SMNVEV (reference sequence). This CDR3 comprises 14 residues. V lost 6 bases and J lost 1; bases outside the gene matches: 3. Here the CDR3 DNA reads TGTGCCAGCAGACCCGGGGGGGCCAAAAACATTCAGTACTTC. This gives the protein CASRPGGAKNIQYF.

The chain links TRBV30 to TRBJ2-7; 7 bases align to TRBD2. The trim removed 5 bases at V and 1 base at J, leaving 2 bases unmatched. Germline loops: CDR1 GTSNPN, CDR2 SVGIG (reference sequence). CDR3 length equals 12 residues. The CDR3 loop is CAWAGGSYEQYF. The CDR3 DNA is TGTGCCTGGGCCGGGGGGTCCTACGAGCAGTACTTC.

J is TRBJ2-7 and V is TRBV4-2; perhaps D is TRBD1 or TRBD2 (5 bases each). CDR1 and CDR2 from the germline V gene are LGHNA and YNFKEQ. Trimming left V 2 bases short and J 0 bases short, with 8 bases between. CDR3 length: 14 residues. DNA of the CDR3: TGTGCCAGCAGCCAAAGGGACGACTCCTACGAGCAGTACTTC. Its protein product is CASSQRDDSYEQYF.

The chain recombines TRBV29-1 with TRBJ2-7; D not resolved. This CDR3 has 13 residues. With 3 bases removed from V and 4 bases from J, the gap between germline ends came to 13 bases. The germline gives CDR1 SQVTM, CDR2 ANQGSEA. In DNA, the CDR3 is TGCAGCGTTGAGGGCCGCTCTCGGTACGAGCAGTACTTC. This codes for CSVEGRSRYEQYF.

The gene calls are TRBV29-1 and TRBJ2-7; D may match TRBD1 or TRBD2 (5 bases each). There are 13 residues in the CDR3. The V gene's germline CDR1 is SQVTM and CDR2 ANQGSEA. The germline V and J ends were trimmed by 6 bases and 3 bases, with 15 bases remaining between them. Here the CDR3 DNA reads TGCAGCGTCGTCCTAGCAGGGTTCTACGAGCAGTACTTC. Its translation: CSVVLAGFYEQYF.

The chain uses TRBV2 and TRBJ2-1; D might be TRBD2 (5 bases). Trimming removed 4 bases at V and 4 bases at J, with 14 bases between. The CDR3 has 15 residues. CDR1 SNHLY and CDR2 FYNNEI come from the germline V gene. CDR3 region: CASSVKGRTYNEQFF. CDR3 DNA: TGTGCCAGCAGTGTGAAGGGAAGGACTTACAATGAGCAGTTCTTC. The entire variable domain, with the rest obtained from reference TRBV2 and TRBJ2-1, is as follows: EPEVTQTPSHQVTQMGQEVILRCVPISNHLYFYWYRQILGQKVEFLVSFYNNEISEKSEIFDDQFSVERPDGSNFTLKIRSTKLEDSAMYFCASSVKGRTYNEQFFGPGTRLTVL.

V and J are TRBV25-1 and TRBJ1-6; 8 bases match TRBD1. This CDR3 comprises 15 residues. Germline V gene data show CDR1 as MGHDK and CDR2 as SYGVNS. V gave up 4 bases and J gave up 7 bases; unmatched junction bases: 6. This CDR3 is CASSATDRGNSPLHF. The CDR3 coding sequence is TGTGCCAGCAGTGCCACCGACAGGGGAAATTCACCCCTCCACTTT. The whole variable domain, remainder taken from reference TRBV25-1 and TRBJ1-6, is EADIYQTPRYLVIGTGKKITLECSQTMGHDKMYWYQQDPGMELHLIHYSYGVNSTEKGDLSSESTVSRIRTEHFPLTLESARPSHTSQYLCASSATDRGNSPLHFGNGTRLTVT.

The chain combines TRBV13 with TRBJ2-7; D might be TRBD1 (5 bases). Germline CDR1 and CDR2: PRHDT and FYEKMQ (reference sequence). This CDR3 is built from 14 residues. Trimming took off 5 bases at V and 2 bases at J, with 13 bases between the two ends. The CDR3 spells CASSQLDSPYEQYF. DNA for the CDR3: TGTGCCAGCAGCCAATTAGACAGCCCCTACGAGCAGTACTTC.

J is TRBJ2-7 and V is TRBV7-8; 8 positions agree with TRBD1. V was pared by 5 bases and J by 4 bases, with 10 bases of the junction left unmatched. The CDR3 contains 15 residues. CDR1 is SGHVS, CDR2 FQNEAQ, per germline. Here the CDR3 DNA reads TGTGCCAGCAGCCCCGGGACAGGACCCCTTTACGAGCAGTACTTC. This codes for CASSPGTGPLYEQYF.

The chain combines TRBV7-9 with TRBJ1-1, with D perhaps matching TRBD1 (5 bases). Deletions cut 4 bases from V and 11 bases from J, with 11 bases between. The CDR3 is 11 amino acids. Germline CDR1 SEHNR, CDR2 FQNEAQ (reference sequence). The CDR3 coding sequence is TGTGCCAGCAGCTCCGGGACGCGGGCTTTCTTT. Translation: CASSSGTRAFF.

This chain uses TRBV30 with TRBJ2-1; 14 bases are a match to TRBD2. V was pared by 2 bases and J by 7 bases, with 7 bases of the junction left unmatched. The CDR3 extends over 16 amino acids. Germline values: CDR1 GTSNPN, CDR2 SVGIG (reference sequence). Here the CDR3 reads CAWSRRTSGGRNEQFF. The CDR3 DNA follows: TGTGCCTGGAGTCGCAGGACTAGCGGGGGGCGGAATGAGCAGTTCTTC.

This chain uses TRBV5-6 with TRBJ1-1; 10 bases fit TRBD1. The V gene's germline CDR1 is SGHDT and CDR2 YYEEEE. This CDR3 comprises 14 residues. Losses at the gene ends were 3 bases for V and 5 bases for J; bases not matched to a gene: 4. The CDR3 DNA is TGTGCCAGCAGCTGGGACAGGGGAGGGACTGAAGCTTTCTTT. Amino acids: CASSWDRGGTEAFF.

This chain links TRBV27 with TRBJ2-2, with D hard to call. The germline gives CDR1 MNHEY, CDR2 SMNVEV (reference sequence). V was shortened by 1 base and J by 1 base, with 4 bases between the two germline ends. The CDR3 runs 14 residues. For the CDR3, the DNA is TGTGCCAGCAGTTTATTACAGAACACCGGGGAGCTGTTTTTT. As protein: CASSLLQNTGELFF.

CDR3 amino acids: CASSQETVVSGSNQPQHF. For the CDR3, the DNA is TGCGCCAGCAGCCAAGAAACTGTGGTATCAGGTAGCAATCAGCCCCAGCATTTT. The J gene is TRBJ1-5, the V gene TRBV4-1, with unresolved D. The CDR3 extends over 18 amino acids. Germline V CDR1 and CDR2: MGHRA, YSYEKL. V lost 0 bases and J 0 bases, leaving 15 bases between the germline ends.

This rearrangement joins TRBV5-5 to TRBJ2-1, with TRBD2 matching over 11 bases. Unmatched junction bases numbered 8, after V lost 2 bases and J lost 10 bases. The CDR3 is 15 amino acids. The germline gives CDR1 SGHKS, CDR2 YYEKEE (reference sequence). The CDR3 sequence: CASSFTSGGPPEQFF. Written as DNA, the CDR3 is TGTGCCAGCAGCTTTACTAGCGGGGGCCCCCCGGAGCAGTTCTTC.

The rearrangement links TRBV7-2 to TRBJ2-1; 11 bases align to TRBD2. The germline V gene encodes CDR1 SGHTA and CDR2 FQGNSA. CDR3 size: 17 residues. The V gene end was trimmed by 5 bases and the J gene end by 0 bases; junction bases not matched to a gene: 6. The CDR3 coding sequence is TGTGCCAGCAGCCCTGGGACTAGCGGAAGCTCCTACAATGAGCAGTTCTTC. Translating gives CASSPGTSGSSYNEQFF.

The count of this clone is one. This chain links TRBV9 with TRBJ2-3; TRBD1 matches at 9 bases. CDR3 length: 15 amino acids. Unmatched junction bases numbered 6, after V lost 2 bases and J lost 5 bases. Germline V gene lookup returns CDR1 SGDLS and CDR2 YYNGEE. The CDR3 is CASSVAGQGKDTQYF. Here the CDR3 DNA reads TGTGCCAGCAGCGTTGCGGGACAGGGAAAAGATACGCAGTATTTT.

The J gene is TRBJ2-2, the V gene TRBV2; tentative D call: TRBD2 (5 bases). V lost 6 bases and J lost 5, with 7 bases in between. The CDR3 runs 12 residues. Per the germline V gene, CDR1 is SNHLY and CDR2 is FYNNEI. The CDR3 DNA sequence: TGTGCCAGCAGCCCGGGGACCGGGGAGCTGTTTTTT. It specifies CASSPGTGELFF.

The rearrangement joins TRBV7-9 to TRBJ1-1; 10 nucleotides line up with TRBD1. The CDR3 length is 16 residues. CDR1 and CDR2 (germline): SEHNR, FQNEAQ (reference sequence). The J segment lost 2 bases and the V segment lost 5 bases, leaving 8 bases of the junction unmatched. The CDR3 here is CASSPGTGDFNTEAFF. The DNA for the CDR3 is TGTGCCAGCAGCCCTGGGACAGGGGATTTCAACACTGAAGCTTTCTTT. The full variable domain, rest sourced from reference TRBV7-9 and TRBJ1-1, is DTGVSQNPRHKITKRGQNVTFRCDPISEHNRLYWYRQTLGQGPEFLTYFQNEAQLEKSRLLSDRFSAERPKGSFSTLEIQRTEQGDSAMYLCASSPGTGDFNTEAFFGQGTRLTVV.

The V and J genes are TRBV7-6 and TRBJ2-2, with TRBD1 identical over 7 bases. With V trimmed by 5 bases and J by 1 base, 4 bases remained unmatched. This CDR3 region has 15 residues. The V gene's germline CDR1 is SGHVS and CDR2 FNYEAQ. CDR3 in DNA: TGTGCCAGCAGCCTTAGACAGGGGAACACCGGGGAGCTGTTTTTT. This gives the protein CASSLRQGNTGELFF.

The CDR3 nucleotides read TGCGCCAGCAGCTTGCTCTCAGGGGACTCTCCCTACGAGCAGTACTTC. This codes for CASSLLSGDSPYEQYF. J is TRBJ2-7 and V is TRBV5-1; TRBD1 or TRBD2 may be the D gene (6 bases each). With 1 base removed from V and 2 bases from J, the gap between germline ends came to 16 bases. The germline V gene encodes CDR1 SGHRS and CDR2 YFSETQ. The CDR3 totals 16 residues.

V and J are TRBV7-3 and TRBJ1-1, with a possible D match to TRBD1 (5 bases). Germline V gene sequence: CDR1 SGHTA, CDR2 FQGTGA. The CDR3 sequence is 14 residues long. Trimming took 5 bases from V and 1 from J, leaving 11 bases between them. CDR3 nucleotide sequence: TGTGCCAGCAGCCTACTCGGGGGGAACACTGAAGCTTTCTTT. Its translation is CASSLLGGNTEAFF.

V is TRBV4-1 and J is TRBJ1-1; TRBD1 matches at 8 bases. This CDR3 spans 15 amino acids. Unmatched junction bases numbered 8, after V lost 1 base and J lost 7 bases. Germline lookup yields CDR1 MGHRA and CDR2 YSYEKL. The CDR3 coding sequence is TGCGCCAGCAGCCAAGGGGCGACAGGGGCCTATGAAGCTTTCTTT. Translation: CASSQGATGAYEAFF.

This chain links TRBV6-5 with TRBJ2-2; D is uncertain. This CDR3 comprises 12 residues. Germline values: CDR1 MNHEY, CDR2 SVGAGI. Trimming pared 2 bases from V and 6 bases from J, leaving 4 bases between. In nucleotides, the CDR3 is TGTGCCAGCAGTTACCTTCCCGGGGAGCTGTTTTTT. The encoded protein is CASSYLPGELFF.